This T cell receptor (beta chain) was identified in a study of OX40 agonist ivuxolimab in advanced cancers. Study in general: In this cohort, patients received ivuxolimab, an agonistic anti-OX40 (CD134) antibody. Broader study findings: The study found that CD8+ T cells averaged more expanded clones than CD4+.

The length of the CDR3 is 15 residues. Germline CDR1 WSHSY, CDR2 SAAADI. The trim removed 0 bases at V and 4 bases at J, leaving 6 bases unmatched. Libraries were prepared by immunoSEQ multiplex PCR; TCRdb keeps only in-frame clonotypes and omits some of them. The repertoire holds more than 65,000 clones, with roughly 84% as singletons. Points on this clone: Its antigen is still unknown.

The sequence was obtained from an adult with an advanced solid tumor such as melanoma, head and neck, liver or kidney cancer. The genes are TRBV10-2 and TRBJ2-7; TRBD2 agrees at 7 bases. This specimen consisted of CD4+ or CD8+ T cells sorted from blood, obtained in a trial of the OX40 agonist ivuxolimab. CDR3 in amino acids: CASSESGGRRYEQYF. In nucleotides, the CDR3 is TGCGCCAGCAGTGAGTCGGGCGGGAGAAGGTACGAGCAGTACTTC.